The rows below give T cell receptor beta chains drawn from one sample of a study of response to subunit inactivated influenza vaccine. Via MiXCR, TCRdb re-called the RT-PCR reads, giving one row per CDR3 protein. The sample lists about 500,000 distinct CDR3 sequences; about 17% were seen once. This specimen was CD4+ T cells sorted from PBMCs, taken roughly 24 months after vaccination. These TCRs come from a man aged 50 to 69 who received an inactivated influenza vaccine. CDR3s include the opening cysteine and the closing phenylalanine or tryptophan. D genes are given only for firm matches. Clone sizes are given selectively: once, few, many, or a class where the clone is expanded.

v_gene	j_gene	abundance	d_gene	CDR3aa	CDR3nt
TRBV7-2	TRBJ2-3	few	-	CATNNPGSTDTQYF	TGTGCCACCAATAACCCGGGTTCCACAGATACGCAGTATTTT
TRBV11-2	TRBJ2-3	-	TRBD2	CASSHSGLAGGITDTQYF	TGTGCCAGCAGCCATTCTGGACTAGCGGGGGGTATCACAGATACGCAGTATTTT
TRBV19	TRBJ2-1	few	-	CASSIGGIGEQFF	TGTGCCAGTAGTATTGGGGGTATTGGTGAGCAGTTCTTC
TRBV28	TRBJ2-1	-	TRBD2	CASSGASGRSYNEQFF	TGTGCCAGCAGTGGGGCTAGCGGGAGGTCGTACAATGAGCAGTTCTTC
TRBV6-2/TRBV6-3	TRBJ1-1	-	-	CASISFWTAMSEAFF	TGTGCCAGCATCAGTTTCTGGACAGCGATGAGTGAAGCTTTCTTT
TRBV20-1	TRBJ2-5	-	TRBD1	CSAITGTAGTQYF	TGCAGTGCCATCACCGGGACAGCCGGGACCCAGTACTTC
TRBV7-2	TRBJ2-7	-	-	CASSSLPGATYEQYF	TGTGCCAGCAGCTCTCTCCCGGGCGCCACGTACGAGCAGTACTTC
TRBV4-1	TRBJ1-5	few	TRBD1	CASSQRTGGHQPQHF	TGCGCCAGCAGCCAACGGACAGGGGGCCATCAGCCCCAGCATTTT
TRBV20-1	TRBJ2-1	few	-	CSARDFAGRSYNEQFF	TGCAGTGCTAGAGATTTCGCCGGGCGATCCTACAATGAGCAGTTCTTC
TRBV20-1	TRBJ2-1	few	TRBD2	CSAARLAGGRGEQFF	TGCAGTGCTGCTCGTTTAGCGGGGGGGCGGGGTGAGCAGTTCTTC
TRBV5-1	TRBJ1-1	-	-	CASSPSGRLNTEAFF	TGCGCCAGCAGCCCGTCGGGACGGCTAAACACTGAAGCTTTCTTT
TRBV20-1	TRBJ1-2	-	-	CSATTSASYGYTF	TGCAGTGCAACGACCTCAGCGAGCTATGGCTACACCTTC
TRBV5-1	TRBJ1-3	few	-	CASSPNARSGNTIYF	TGCGCCAGCAGCCCAAACGCGAGATCTGGAAACACCATATATTTT
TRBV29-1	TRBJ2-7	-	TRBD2	CSVALRTSGTSRYEQYF	TGCAGCGTAGCCCTAAGGACTAGCGGGACGTCACGCTACGAGCAGTACTTC
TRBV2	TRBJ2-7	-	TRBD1	CASSGSLQGNMYF	TGTGCCAGCAGTGGTAGTCTACAGGGGAACATGTACTTC
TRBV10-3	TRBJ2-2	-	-	CAISESIPRRTGELFF	TGTGCCATCAGTGAGTCGATTCCCCGACGGACCGGGGAGCTGTTTTTT
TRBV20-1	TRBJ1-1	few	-	CSASWTANTEAFF	TGCAGTGCTAGCTGGACTGCGAACACTGAAGCTTTCTTT
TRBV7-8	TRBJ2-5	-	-	CASSLGRMGETQYF	TGTGCCAGCAGCTTAGGTCGGATGGGGGAGACCCAGTACTTC
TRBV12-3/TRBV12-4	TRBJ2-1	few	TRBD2	CASSLSGSFDEQFF	TGTGCCAGCAGCCTTAGCGGGAGTTTTGATGAGCAGTTCTTC
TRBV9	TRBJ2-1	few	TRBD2	CASSVGSGRISEQFF	TGTGCCAGCAGCGTAGGTAGCGGGAGGATAAGTGAGCAGTTCTTC
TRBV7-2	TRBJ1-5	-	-	CASSFEGSQPQHF	TGTGCCAGCAGCTTTGAGGGTAGTCAGCCCCAGCATTTT
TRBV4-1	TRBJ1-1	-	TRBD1	CASSLSGQGFSEAFF	TGCGCCAGCAGCCTTTCGGGACAGGGTTTTTCTGAAGCTTTCTTT
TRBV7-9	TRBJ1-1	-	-	CASSLYSRSMNTEAFF	TGTGCCAGCAGCTTGTACTCTCGGTCTATGAACACTGAAGCTTTCTTT
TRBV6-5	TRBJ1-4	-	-	CASSSGLGEEKLFF	TGTGCCAGCAGTTCTGGATTGGGTGAAGAAAAACTGTTTTTT
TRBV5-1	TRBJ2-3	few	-	CASSLWQITDTQYF	TGCGCCAGCAGCTTGTGGCAGATCACAGATACGCAGTATTTT
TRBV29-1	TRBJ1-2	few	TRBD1	CSVEPAKRTGKDYGYTF	TGCAGCGTTGAACCTGCCAAACGGACAGGGAAAGATTATGGCTACACCTTC
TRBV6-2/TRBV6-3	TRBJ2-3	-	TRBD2	CASSPGSTSGGTDTQYF	TGTGCCAGCAGTCCAGGTTCGACTAGCGGGGGGACAGATACGCAGTATTTT
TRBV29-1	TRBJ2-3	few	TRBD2	CSVLTSGRNTQYF	TGCAGCGTATTGACTAGCGGGAGAAATACGCAGTATTTT
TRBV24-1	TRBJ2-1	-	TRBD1	CATSAGTGLSNEQFF	TGTGCCACCAGTGCGGGGACAGGGTTGAGCAATGAGCAGTTCTTC
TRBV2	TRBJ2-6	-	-	CASTSNGANVLTF	TGTGCCAGCACCTCCAACGGGGCCAACGTCCTGACTTTC
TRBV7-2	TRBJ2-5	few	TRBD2	CASSLSSGGSKTQYF	TGTGCCAGCAGCTTATCCAGCGGGGGGTCTAAGACCCAGTACTTC
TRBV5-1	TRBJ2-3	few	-	CASSLTPDSPDTQYF	TGCGCCAGCAGCTTGACCCCAGACAGTCCAGATACGCAGTATTTT
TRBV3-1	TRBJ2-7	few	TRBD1	CASSPYRGESYEQYF	TGTGCCAGCAGCCCCTACAGGGGAGAGAGCTACGAGCAGTACTTC
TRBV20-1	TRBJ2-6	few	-	CSANTGSGANVLTF	TGCAGTGCCAATACAGGGTCTGGGGCCAACGTCCTGACTTTC
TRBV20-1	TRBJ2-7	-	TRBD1	CSARDSGAGGGYEQYF	TGCAGTGCTAGAGATTCGGGGGCAGGGGGCGGATACGAGCAGTACTTC
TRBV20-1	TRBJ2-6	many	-	CSASPTSGANVLTF	TGCAGTGCTAGTCCCACCTCTGGGGCCAACGTCCTGACTTTC
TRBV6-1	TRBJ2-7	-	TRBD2	CASSSLAGVGEQYF	TGTGCCAGCTCTAGCCTAGCGGGAGTCGGCGAGCAGTACTTC
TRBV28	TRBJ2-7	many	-	CASTNEGKNYEQYF	TGTGCCAGCACAAACGAGGGCAAAAACTACGAGCAGTACTTC
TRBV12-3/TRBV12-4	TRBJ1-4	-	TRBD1	CASRAQGAGNEKLFF	TGTGCCAGCAGGGCACAGGGGGCGGGTAATGAAAAACTGTTTTTT
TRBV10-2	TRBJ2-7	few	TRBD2	CASSVTSGGSFSYEQYF	TGCGCCAGCAGTGTAACTAGCGGAGGCTCCTTTTCCTACGAGCAGTACTTC
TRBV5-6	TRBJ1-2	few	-	CASSPAAGINYGYTF	TGTGCCAGCAGCCCAGCAGCAGGGATTAACTATGGCTACACCTTC